This record covers a single TCR beta chain. This clonotype was observed at least ten times. Its recognized antigen is unknown. The record has no base qualities; no much larger clone is one base away. The receptor library was made with PCR. Sequenced using an Illumina HiSeq 2500. TCR libraries were prepared with molecular barcoding, using unique molecular identifiers to normalize TCRbeta repertoire quantification. Using fastp trimming at Q25 and MiXCR clonotype assembly, TCRdb reanalyzed the public sequencing data and kept in-frame beta chains. Under each unique CDR3 protein, matching rows form one entry showing the most common genes and DNA. In this sample the table shows some 390,000 distinct CDR3 sequences, roughly 21% of which occur a single time. The ten biggest clones cover 3.8% of the sample. This entry is derived from a study of T-cell reconstitution after alpha-beta-depleted transplantation in children (dated by TCRdb to about 2016). Regarding the research as a whole: The study quantitatively tracked T-cell immune reconstitution after TCRalphabeta/CD19-depleted allogeneic hematopoietic cell transplantation in children using TCR repertoire profiling.

Taken from cysteine to phenylalanine, the CDR3 has 15 residues. The DNA shown is the 45-base CDR3, in frame from base 1. The V end gives up 4 bases and the J end 0 bases, leaving 3 bases in the junction not matched to a gene. Taken from the germline V gene (reference sequence), the CDR1 and CDR2 loops are SGHKS and YYEKEE. The receptor comes from a human donor who donated a stem cell graft to a child with acute myeloid leukemia. Here the chain combines TRBV5-5 and TRBJ2-7; TRBD2 matches 11 bases in the middle. This material consisted of PBMCs from the stem cell graft donor, taken from the stem cell graft. The CDR3 region has the sequence CASSGGLAASYEQYF. At the DNA level, the sequence is TGTGCCAGCAGCGGGGGACTAGCGGCCTCCTACGAGCAGTACTTC.